A single sample is the source of the 29 T cell receptor beta chains below, sequenced in a study of blood T cell repertoires in COVID-19. Sequencing used immunoSEQ multiplex PCR; TCRdb keeps in-frame clones, though not all of them. The table includes nearly 300,000 clones, less than 85% detected once. The material sequenced was peripheral blood. These TCRs come from a human donor with COVID-19, enrolled during active disease. The donor label of this sample is uncertain.

CDR3 in amino acids: CASSSPGQGKYEQYF. DNA of the CDR3: TGTGCCAGCAGTTCGCCGGGACAGGGAAAATACGAGCAGTACTTC. The chain joins TRBV6-2 or TRBV6-3 to TRBJ2-7; TRBD1 aligns across 9 bases. CDR1 and CDR2 (germline): MNHEY, SVGEGT. With V trimmed by 4 bases and J by 4 bases, 8 bases remained unmatched. There are 15 residues in the CDR3.

V is TRBV5-1 and J is TRBJ1-1, with D unclear. V shed 0 bases and J shed 2 bases, with 14 bases lying between them. Looked up from germline, CDR1 is SGHRS and CDR2 is YFSETQ. The CDR3 contains 16 residues. The CDR3 DNA is TGCGCCAGCAGCTTGGAAGGGCCCCTAGCTAACACTGAAGCTTTCTTT. Protein product: CASSLEGPLANTEAFF.

V is TRBV29-1 and J is TRBJ1-1; D is unclear. Germline V gene sequence: CDR1 SQVTM, CDR2 ANQGSEA. Trimming cost V 7 bases and J 0 bases, with 6 bases left between them. The CDR3 extends over 11 amino acids. This CDR3 reads CSALVNTEAFF. In nucleotides, the CDR3 is TGCAGCGCCCTCGTGAACACTGAAGCTTTCTTT.

The chain links TRBV18 to TRBJ2-3, with a possible D match to TRBD2 (5 bases). This CDR3 is built from 17 residues. Germline CDR1 is KGHSH and CDR2 is LQKENI. The V and J ends lost 3 bases and 1 base respectively, with 17 bases between them. As DNA, the CDR3 is TGTGCCAGCTCACCGATAAGAGGAGGTGCAGGCACAGATACGCAGTATTTT. It translates to CASSPIRGGAGTDTQYF.

This clone was counted a few times. The chain employs TRBV28 and TRBJ2-3; D gene unclear. The CDR3 consists of 15 residues. Trimming removed 8 bases from V and 1 base from J, with 16 bases in between. From germline, CDR1 is MDHEN and CDR2 SYDVKM. CDR3 region: CASQYPKAGTDTQYF. CDR3 bases: TGTGCCAGCCAGTACCCTAAGGCGGGCACAGATACGCAGTATTTT.

CDR3 loop: CASSFGTGGTGNTIYF. CDR3 nucleotide sequence: TGTGCCAGCAGCTTCGGGACAGGGGGAACTGGAAACACCATATATTTT. The chain uses TRBV7-9 and TRBJ1-3, with 11 bases that match TRBD1. Per germline, CDR1 SEHNR and CDR2 FQNEAQ (reference sequence). The CDR3 has 16 amino acids. V lost 3 bases, J lost 2 bases, and 3 bases stayed unmatched.

This rearrangement joins TRBV29-1 to TRBJ2-3; D is unresolved. The length of the CDR3 is 13 residues. In germline, CDR1 is SQVTM, CDR2 ANQGSEA. V lost 3 bases and J lost 0, with 7 bases in between. CDR3 in DNA: TGCAGCGTTGACTACTACAGCACAGATACGCAGTATTTT. Protein sequence: CSVDYYSTDTQYF.

The V and J genes are TRBV19 and TRBJ1-3; D may be TRBD1 (6 bases). V lost 5 bases to trimming and J lost 0 bases, with 8 bases between them. The CDR3 has 14 amino acids. Germline CDR1 and CDR2: LNHDA and SQIVND (reference sequence). The CDR3 loop reads CASSSGDSGNTIYF. The CDR3 nucleotides are TGTGCCAGTAGTTCAGGGGACTCTGGAAACACCATATATTTT.

The V gene is TRBV5-6, the J gene TRBJ1-3; the D gene is possibly TRBD1 (6 bases). The ends were cut back, 3 bases at V and 2 bases at J, with 6 bases in the middle. The CDR3 is made up of 13 amino acids. The germline CDR1 and CDR2 sequences are SGHDT and YYEEEE. The CDR3 bases are TGTGCCAGCAGCTGGGACACTGGAAACACCATATATTTT. This gives the protein CASSWDTGNTIYF.

V gene TRBV7-6 combines with J gene TRBJ2-1; D not resolved. V lost 3 bases and J 5 bases, leaving 11 bases between the germline ends. The CDR3 length is 14 residues. Looked up from germline, CDR1 is SGHVS and CDR2 is FNYEAQ. The CDR3 is CASSFPGGNNEQFF. CDR3 coding DNA: TGTGCCAGCAGCTTCCCTGGCGGTAACAATGAGCAGTTCTTC.

V usage is TRBV10-3 and J usage is TRBJ2-7, with D unclear. The V gene's germline CDR1 is ENHRY and CDR2 SYGVKD. Trimming shortened V by 4 bases and J by 5 bases, and 9 bases separated the two germline ends. The CDR3 loop spans 12 amino acids. The CDR3 sequence is CAISGREDEQYF. The CDR3 DNA follows: TGTGCCATCAGTGGGAGAGAAGACGAGCAGTACTTC.

This rearrangement joins TRBV5-8 to TRBJ1-2, with 7 positions matching TRBD1. CDR1 is SGHTS, CDR2 YDEGEE, per germline. The CDR3 extends over 12 amino acids. J gave up 4 bases and V 3 bases, and 0 bases lay outside the gene matches. This CDR3 is CASSWDSYGYTF. The CDR3 bases are TGTGCCAGCAGCTGGGACAGCTATGGCTACACCTTC.

This clone has a single count. This chain joins TRBV7-3 and TRBJ2-1, with a possible D match to TRBD2 (6 bases). Trimming took off 5 bases at V and 4 bases at J, with 15 bases between the two ends. Germline values: CDR1 SGHTA, CDR2 FQGTGA. This CDR3 has 15 residues. CDR3 region: CASSPLHGSYNEQFF. The CDR3, as DNA: TGTGCCAGCAGCCCCCTCCACGGGAGTTACAATGAGCAGTTCTTC.

The table lists this clone with a few counts. The junction and the germline gene differ at one end; a read error may be behind it. The chain's CDR3 is CASNLRVGAGELFF. DNA of the CDR3: TGTGCCAGCAACTTACGGGTTGGCGCCGGGGAGCTGTTTTTT. The V call is TRBV7-8, the J call TRBJ2-2; D unresolved. The germline gives CDR1 SGHVS, CDR2 FQNEAQ. The CDR3 loop spans 14 amino acids.

The J gene is TRBJ1-3, the V gene TRBV9; 12 bases agree with TRBD1. CDR3 length: 17 residues. The germline gives CDR1 SGDLS, CDR2 YYNGEE. Trimming at V came to 4 bases and at J to 2 bases, leaving 7 bases not matched to a gene. CDR3 region: CASSPRGDRGPGNTIYF. CDR3 sequence (DNA): TGTGCCAGCAGCCCGAGGGGGGACAGGGGGCCTGGAAACACCATATATTTT.

V and J are TRBV11-3 and TRBJ2-7; TRBD1 agrees at 8 bases. This CDR3 comprises 15 residues. The germline CDR1 and CDR2 sequences are SGHNT and YENEEA. V shed 5 bases and J 6 bases; nucleotides not matched to a gene: 12. Here the CDR3 reads CASSIYFRDRSEQYF. The CDR3 region has the DNA TGTGCCAGCAGCATCTACTTCCGGGACAGGTCCGAGCAGTACTTC.

The V and J genes are TRBV6-5 and TRBJ1-2; D may be TRBD1 (5 bases). Germline loops: CDR1 MNHEY, CDR2 SVGAGI. Between the trimmed V and J ends, which lost 2 bases and 2 bases, there was a span of 12 bases. The CDR3 runs to 15 residues. CDR3 DNA: TGTGCCAGCAGTTACAATCGAGACAGCAACTATGGCTACACCTTC. It translates to CASSYNRDSNYGYTF.

The V call is TRBV7-9, the J call TRBJ2-3; a weak D match, TRBD1 (6 bases). Germline V CDR1 and CDR2: SEHNR, FQNEAQ (reference sequence). The V end was cut by 5 bases, the J end by 1 base, with 13 bases between. This CDR3 contains 15 residues. CDR3 sequence reads: CASSSRGAGTDTQYF. CDR3 nucleotide sequence: TGTGCCAGCAGCAGCAGGGGAGCGGGCACAGATACGCAGTATTTT.

This chain connects TRBV30 to TRBJ1-5, with 7 nucleotides matching TRBD1. Losses at the gene ends were 0 bases for V and 7 bases for J; bases not matched to a gene: 15. This CDR3 has 17 amino acids. Looked up from germline, CDR1 is GTSNPN and CDR2 is SVGIG (reference sequence). Here the CDR3 reads CAWSVRQGGSNRQPQHF. The CDR3, as DNA: TGTGCCTGGAGTGTTCGGCAGGGGGGCTCTAACAGGCAGCCCCAGCATTTT.

The rearrangement links TRBV7-3 to TRBJ1-2; 7 bases map to TRBD1. Germline V gene lookup returns CDR1 SGHTA and CDR2 FQGTGA. V shed 3 bases and J 3 bases; nucleotides not matched to a gene: 1. The CDR3 has 13 amino acids. CDR3 in DNA: TGTGCCAGCAGCTTTGACAGGGACTATGGCTACACCTTC. The encoded protein is CASSFDRDYGYTF.

The rearrangement uses TRBV5-1 and TRBJ1-1, with D hard to call. The V gene lost 3 bases and the J gene lost 8 bases, with 8 bases spanning the gap. Germline lookup yields CDR1 SGHRS and CDR2 YFSETQ. CDR3 length: 11 residues. The CDR3 here is CASSSEEEAFF. The DNA of the CDR3 is TGCGCCAGCAGCTCTGAGGAAGAAGCTTTCTTT.

V and J are TRBV5-6 and TRBJ2-7, with D possibly matching TRBD1 (6 bases). Germline CDR1 and CDR2: SGHDT and YYEEEE. The CDR3 is 16 residues long. With 3 bases removed from V and 4 bases from J, the gap between germline ends came to 20 bases. The CDR3 loop reads CASSWGPDSLLYEQYF. The DNA for the CDR3 is TGTGCCAGCAGCTGGGGCCCGGACAGCCTTCTTTACGAGCAGTACTTC.

A word on this clone: This CDR3 is also generated by other DNA sequences in the sample. The gene calls are TRBV6-5 and TRBJ1-2; unclear D gene. Trimming removed 0 bases at V and 2 bases at J, with 7 bases between. Looked up from germline, CDR1 is MNHEY and CDR2 is SVGAGI. CDR3 size: 14 residues. The chain's CDR3 is CASSYSRANYGYTF. The CDR3 nucleotides read TGTGCCAGCAGTTACTCGAGGGCAAACTATGGCTACACCTTC.

Regarding this clone: Other DNA sequences in this specimen translate into the identical CDR3. The chain links TRBV5-1 to TRBJ2-7; TRBD2 matches 9 bases. The germline V gene encodes CDR1 SGHRS and CDR2 YFSETQ. This CDR3 contains 14 residues. V trimming: 2 bases; J trimming: 7 bases; junction bases outside the gene matches: 7. CDR3 nucleotide sequence: TGCGCCAGCAGCTTAGGTCTAGCGGGACGTGAGCAGTACTTC. The encoded protein is CASSLGLAGREQYF.

The V gene is TRBV6-2 or TRBV6-3, the J gene TRBJ1-1; no clear D. Germline V gene data show CDR1 as MNHEY and CDR2 as SVGEGT. Trimming left V 2 bases short and J 3 bases short, with 7 bases between. The CDR3 loop spans 13 amino acids. The CDR3 sequence: CASSYDQYTEAFF. In DNA form, the CDR3 reads TGTGCCAGCAGTTACGATCAGTACACTGAAGCTTTCTTT.

The chain recombines TRBV28 with TRBJ1-1; D is ambiguous. Deletions cut 3 bases from V and 1 base from J, with 12 bases between. The CDR3 runs 15 residues. Looked up from germline, CDR1 is MDHEN and CDR2 is SYDVKM. The CDR3, as DNA: TGTGCCAGCAGTTTCGCGGGGTCCGGGAACACTGAAGCTTTCTTT. It encodes CASSFAGSGNTEAFF.

The rearrangement uses TRBV9 and TRBJ2-7; 9 bases are shared with TRBD1. The CDR3 contains 14 residues. In germline, CDR1 is SGDLS, CDR2 YYNGEE. The junction had 7 bases not matched to a gene; V was cut back by 0 bases and J by 9 bases. CDR3 in amino acids: CASSVEGQGIGQYF. The CDR3 nucleotides are TGTGCCAGCAGCGTAGAGGGACAGGGTATAGGGCAGTACTTC.

The V and J genes are TRBV2 and TRBJ2-7, with 9 bases matching TRBD2. The CDR3 is made up of 16 amino acids. V gave up 6 bases and J gave up 0 bases; unmatched junction bases: 9. Looked up from germline, CDR1 is SNHLY and CDR2 is FYNNEI. This CDR3 is CASRIEGLATSYEQYF. The CDR3 nucleotides are TGTGCCAGCAGAATAGAGGGACTAGCAACCTCCTACGAGCAGTACTTC.

This chain connects TRBV7-2 to TRBJ2-3, with 7 bases aligning to TRBD2. V shed 1 base, J shed 2 bases, and the junction held 6 bases outside the gene matches. The CDR3 contains 16 residues. Germline CDR1 and CDR2: SGHTA and FQGNSA. The CDR3 DNA follows: TGTGCCAGCAGCTTAGGCTCGCTAGCGGCCACAGATACGCAGTATTTT. It is translated as CASSLGSLAATDTQYF.